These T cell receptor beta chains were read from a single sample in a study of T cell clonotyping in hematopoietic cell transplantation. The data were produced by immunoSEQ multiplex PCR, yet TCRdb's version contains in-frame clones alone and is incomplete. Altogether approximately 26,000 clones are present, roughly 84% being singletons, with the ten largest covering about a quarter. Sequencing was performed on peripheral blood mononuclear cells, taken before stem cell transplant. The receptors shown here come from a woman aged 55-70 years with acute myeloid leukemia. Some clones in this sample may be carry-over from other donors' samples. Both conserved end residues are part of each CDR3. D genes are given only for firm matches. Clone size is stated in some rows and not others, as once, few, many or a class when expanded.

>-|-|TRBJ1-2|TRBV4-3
CASSQGSWGANYGYTF
TGCGCCAGCAGCCAAGGTTCTTGGGGGGCTAACTATGGCTACACCTTC
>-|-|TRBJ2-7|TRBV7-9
CATVGQYEQYF
TGTGCCACTGTGGGGCAGTACGAGCAGTACTTC
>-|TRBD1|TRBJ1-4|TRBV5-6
CASSLARGTVNEKLFF
TGTGCCAGCAGCTTGGCTAGGGGGACAGTTAATGAAAAACTGTTTTTT
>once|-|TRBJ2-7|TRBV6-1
CASSGQSYEQYF
TGTGCCAGCAGTGGACAGTCCTACGAGCAGTACTTC
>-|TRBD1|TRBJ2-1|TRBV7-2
CASSSTGSLIF
TGTGCCAGCAGCTCGACAGGGAGCTTGATCTTC
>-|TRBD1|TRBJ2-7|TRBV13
CASSSRDRGYEQYF
TGTGCCAGCAGCTCCCGGGACAGGGGATACGAGCAGTACTTC
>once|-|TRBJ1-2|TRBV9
CASSEGGGEYGYTF
TGTGCCAGCAGCGAGGGCGGGGGGGAGTATGGCTACACCTTC
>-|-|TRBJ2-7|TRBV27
CASSLGYEQYF
TGTGCCAGCAGTTTAGGATACGAGCAGTACTTC
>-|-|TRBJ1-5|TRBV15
CATSRGVSNQPQHF
TGTGCCACCAGTAGAGGGGTAAGCAATCAGCCCCAGCATTTT
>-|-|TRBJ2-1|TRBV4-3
CASSQVGENNEQFF
TGCGCCAGCAGCCAAGTAGGGGAAAACAATGAGCAGTTCTTC
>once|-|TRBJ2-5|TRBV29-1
CSGWDKLTQYF
TGCAGCGGCTGGGACAAACTGACCCAGTACTTC
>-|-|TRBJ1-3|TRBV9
CASSVGTGPVGGTIYF
TGTGCCAGCAGCGTAGGAACAGGCCCTGTGGGGGGGACCATATATTTT
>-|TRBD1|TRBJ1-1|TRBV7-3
CASSPGTGWDTEAFF
TGTGCCAGCAGCCCAGGGACAGGCTGGGACACTGAAGCTTTCTTT
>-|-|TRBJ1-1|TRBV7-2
CASSLSLGTEAFF
TGTGCCAGCAGCTTATCGTTGGGTACTGAAGCTTTCTTT
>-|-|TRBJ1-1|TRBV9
CASSPIPQEFLNTEAFF
TGTGCCAGCAGCCCGATTCCGCAGGAATTTCTGAACACTGAAGCTTTCTTT
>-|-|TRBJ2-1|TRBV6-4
CASTRRADEQFF
TGTGCCAGCACCCGAAGGGCGGATGAGCAGTTCTTC
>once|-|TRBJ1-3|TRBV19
CASSKSGSGNTIYF
TGTGCCAGTAGTAAAAGCGGCTCTGGAAACACCATATATTTT
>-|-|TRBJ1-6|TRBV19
CASSPSGGDSPLHF
TGTGCCAGTAGTCCCTCGGGGGGGGATTCACCCCTCCACTTT
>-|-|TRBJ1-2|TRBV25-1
CASRRRTVDGYTF
TGTGCCAGCAGGAGGAGGACAGTGGATGGCTACACCTTC
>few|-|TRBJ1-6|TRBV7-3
CASSVHGDSPLHF
TGTGCCAGCAGCGTTCACGGGGATTCACCCCTCCACTTT
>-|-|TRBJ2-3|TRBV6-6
CASSYRPNTDTQYF
TGTGCCAGCAGTTACAGGCCCAACACAGATACGCAGTATTTT
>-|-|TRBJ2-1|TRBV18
CASSPPAGYYNEQFF
TGTGCCAGCTCACCACCGGCGGGGTATTACAATGAGCAGTTCTTC
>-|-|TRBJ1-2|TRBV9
CASGGNGYTF
TGTGCCAGCGGGGGCAATGGCTACACCTTC
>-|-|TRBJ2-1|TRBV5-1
CASSLDLIGTQNEQFF
TGCGCCAGCAGCTTGGATCTGATTGGGACCCAAAATGAGCAGTTCTTC
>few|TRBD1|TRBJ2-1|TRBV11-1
CASSLASEDRTRHNEQFF
TGTGCCAGCAGCTTAGCCTCTGAGGACAGGACGCGCCACAATGAGCAGTTCTTC
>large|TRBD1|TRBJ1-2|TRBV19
CASSTDLQGGGYTF
TGTGCCAGTAGTACCGACCTACAGGGGGGCGGCTACACCTTC
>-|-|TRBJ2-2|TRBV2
CASGRGGNTGELFF
TGTGCCAGCGGACGCGGCGGGAACACCGGGGAGCTGTTTTTT
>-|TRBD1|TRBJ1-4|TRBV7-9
CASSPDRVREKLFF
TGTGCCAGCAGCCCGGACAGGGTGAGGGAAAAACTGTTTTTT
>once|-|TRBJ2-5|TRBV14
CASSQDGAGQETQYF
TGTGCCAGCAGCCAAGATGGGGCAGGACAAGAGACCCAGTACTTC
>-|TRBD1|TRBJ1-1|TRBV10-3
CAISDPGQGATEAFF
TGTGCCATCAGTGATCCAGGACAGGGTGCCACTGAAGCTTTCTTT
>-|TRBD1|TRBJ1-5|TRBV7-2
CASSQNDRGQSNQPQHF
TGTGCCAGCAGCCAAAATGACAGGGGGCAGAGCAATCAGCCCCAGCATTTT
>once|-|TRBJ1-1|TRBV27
CASRRVLTGGTEAFF
TGTGCCAGCCGTAGAGTTCTAACTGGGGGCACTGAAGCTTTCTTT
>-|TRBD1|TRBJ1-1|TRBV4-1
CASSQGTGSPTEAFF
TGCGCCAGCAGCCAAGGGACAGGTAGCCCCACTGAAGCTTTCTTT